Listed below are T cell receptor beta chains from one sample, sequenced in a study of shared clonotypes between healthy human individuals. Assay used: immunoSEQ multiplex PCR; TCRdb lists only in-frame clones, some missing. This sample yields hundreds of thousands of clones, of which about 74% are seen a single time; around 11% belongs to the top ten. The sequencing sample was made of PBMCs. Receptors were obtained from a woman between 35 and 50 years old in good health. Some clones in this sample may be carry-over from other donors' samples. CDR3s include the opening cysteine and the closing phenylalanine or tryptophan. D genes are given only for firm matches. Not every row has a clone size; where given, it reads once, few, many or a size class.

j_gene,d_gene,v_gene,abundance,len,CDR3aa,CDR3nt
TRBJ2-1,TRBD2,TRBV7-6,NA,16,CASSPKGGGTYNEQFF,TGTGCCAGCAGCCCAAAGGGCGGGGGTACCTACAATGAGCAGTTCTTC
TRBJ2-7,TRBD2,TRBV5-1,NA,14,CASSLTSGSVEQYF,TGCGCCAGCAGCCTGACTAGCGGGAGTGTCGAGCAGTACTTC
TRBJ2-2,TRBD1,TRBV30,NA,16,CAWSPFGTGGPGELFF,TGTGCCTGGAGTCCCTTCGGGACAGGGGGCCCCGGGGAGCTGTTTTTT
TRBJ1-4,NA,TRBV28,NA,15,CASSTSGTANEKLFF,TGTGCCAGCAGTACCTCAGGGACTGCTAATGAAAAACTGTTTTTT
TRBJ2-7,TRBD1,TRBV27,NA,14,CASSLGTDSYEQYF,TGTGCCAGCAGTTTGGGGACAGACTCCTACGAGCAGTACTTC
TRBJ2-7,TRBD2,TRBV4-3,NA,15,CASSQDYLGGGEQYF,TGCGCCAGCAGCCAAGACTACCTGGGGGGGGGCGAGCAGTACTTC
TRBJ2-7,TRBD1,TRBV7-9,NA,15,CASSPGTGSSYEQYF,TGTGCCAGCAGCCCCGGGACAGGCAGCTCCTACGAGCAGTACTTC
TRBJ1-4,TRBD1,TRBV5-1,once,16,CASSSVGPGQNEKLFF,TGCGCCAGCAGCTCCGTCGGACCGGGACAGAATGAAAAACTGTTTTTT
TRBJ2-1,NA,TRBV7-9,NA,17,CASSVGAPGGPGNEQFF,TGTGCCAGCAGCGTAGGGGCCCCCGGAGGGCCGGGGAATGAGCAGTTCTTC
TRBJ2-2,NA,TRBV6-5,once,14,CASVGPGGTGELFF,TGTGCCAGCGTGGGTCCCGGGGGCACCGGGGAGCTGTTTTTT